The source of this T cell receptor (beta chain) is a study of blood T cell repertoires in COVID-19 (dated by TCRdb to 2020 to 2022). About the full investigation: Samples covering the acute and convalescent phases of COVID-19 were provided by collaborators in the United States, Italy and Spain. The material from the prospective study consisted of cDNA or gDNA derived from T cells, B-cell-depleted T cells, or PBMCs. Subjects who had been exposed to COVID-19, were actively infected with it, or had recovered from it provided the deeply sampled blood TCRbeta repertoires that made up the dataset. The repertoires were made available in a free public database intended to serve as a resource for research on the immune response to SARS-CoV-2. The samples were drawn from two sources: the first 160 participants of the ongoing ImmuneRACE study, and over 950 subjects contributed by 6 global collaborators. Sample metadata almost always included a de-identified subject ID, COVID-19 status, age in years and sex. Where available, HLA class I and class II types were obtained from metadata supplied by the sample provider rather than from assay-based typing. What the authors observed across the whole study: How much clinical and demographic metadata was included differed by source and by participant, and the metadata was provided uncurated.

Collaborating institutions collected whole blood in K2EDTA tubes following their own protocols. Collaborator samples were shipped for TCRbeta analysis as frozen whole blood, isolated PBMCs, or DNA extracted from either sample type. TCRbeta CDR3 regions were amplified from genomic DNA by means of the immunoSEQ Assay, a bias-controlled multiplex PCR. Turning to the authors' computational methods: The number of nucleated cells in each sample was estimated by amplification of reference gene primers within the assay. Sequence reads were collapsed and filtered to measure the absolute abundance of every unique TCRbeta CDR3 rearrangement. For each sample, productive Simpson clonality was calculated by taking the square root of Simpson's diversity index across productive rearrangements. This is the immuneACCESS table as TCRdb keeps it, with only in-frame sequences that have V and J called. A part of the clones is gone; compared with another copy, unresolved V genes explain less than half, and the rest is unexplained. V, J and clone size were drawn from that table, and D and trimming were deduced from the DNA. Counted in this sample were over 600,000 clones; around 90% of them appeared once. The ten largest account for about 0.26% of the sample.

Comment on this clone: Its binding antigen is unknown. The DNA is omitted, as the CDR3 cannot be located on it reliably, and the CDR3 follows TCRdb's listing.

The source material was peripheral blood. The receptor was derived from a woman aged 18 to 35 with acute or convalescent COVID-19.

The CDR3 sequence is CASSILGFGLGTF. The chain uses TRBV19 and TRBJ1-2. CDR1 and CDR2, looked up from the germline V gene (reference sequence), are LNHDA and SQIVND. The CDR3 numbers 13 residues from cysteine through phenylalanine.